This T cell receptor (beta chain) stems from a study of shared clonotypes between healthy human individuals. Study-level information: Each donor had three CD4 naive, three CD4 memory, two CD8 naive and one CD8 memory plate.

Measured with immunoSEQ multiplex PCR; TCRdb has only the in-frame clones, and not every one. The table records about 2.3 million clones, more than 80% of them present only once. A remark on this clone: What it binds is unknown.

The study's findings and limits: The represented genetic and exposure-history diversity was limited by the small number of donors. Sharing across four donors was seen in around 5% of naive CD4 clonotypes.

The CDR3 consists of 15 residues. Germline CDR1 MNHEY, CDR2 SMNVEV (reference sequence). The V and J ends lost 7 bases and 5 bases, in that order; junction bases with no gene match: 10. Sequenced: naive CD4+ T cells from PBMCs. Regarding subset: CD45RA+ positively selected. This TCR derives from a man between 18 and 35 years old in good health. Some clones in this sample may be carry-over from other donors' samples. This sequence joins TRBV27 and TRBJ2-1; 8 bases line up with TRBD2. CDR3 protein: CASTLSGIRDNEQFF. CDR3 sequence (DNA): TGTGCCAGCACCCTTAGCGGGATACGCGACAATGAGCAGTTCTTC.